Below, one TCR beta chain is given with its context. Its cognate antigen is unknown. The data were obtained in a study of cytomegalovirus exposure and HLA in healthy donors. Study-wide results and caveats: With high specificity and sensitivity, the classifier reportedly diagnosed cytomegalovirus status.

Produced via immunoSEQ multiplex PCR; TCRdb's table is partial and in-frame only. This table has 170,000 or so clones, about 85% appearing once. CDR1 and CDR2 from the germline V gene are MNHEY and SMNVEV (reference sequence). The CDR3 covers 14 residues. V was cut by 5 bases and J by 3 bases, with 14 bases left in between. This clonotype was sampled from a man aged 18 to 30 in good health and CMV-seropositive. What was sequenced was PBMCs. The chain is built from TRBV27 and TRBJ2-7, with TRBD2 as a possible D gene (5 bases). The DNA for the CDR3 is TGTGCCAGCAGTGCTCGAGGGCCTATCTACGAGCAGTACTTC. Its translation is CASSARGPIYEQYF.